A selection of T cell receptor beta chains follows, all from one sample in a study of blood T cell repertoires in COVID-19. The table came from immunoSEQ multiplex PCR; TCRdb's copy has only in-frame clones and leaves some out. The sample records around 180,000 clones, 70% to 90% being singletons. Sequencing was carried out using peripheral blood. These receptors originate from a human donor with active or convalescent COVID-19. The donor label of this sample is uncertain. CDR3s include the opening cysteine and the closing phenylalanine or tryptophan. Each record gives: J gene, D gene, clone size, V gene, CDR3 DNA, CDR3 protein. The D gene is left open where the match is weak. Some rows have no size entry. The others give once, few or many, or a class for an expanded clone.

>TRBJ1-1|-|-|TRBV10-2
TGCGCCACCTGGCGGGAGGTGAACACTGAAGCTTTCTTT
CATWREVNTEAFF
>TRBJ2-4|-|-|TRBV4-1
TGCGCCAGCAGCCTCTTAGGGGCAGCCAAAAACATTCAGTACTTC
CASSLLGAAKNIQYF
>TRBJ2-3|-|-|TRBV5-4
TGTGCCAGCAGCTTGTACGAGGGATCAGATACGCAGTATTTT
CASSLYEGSDTQYF
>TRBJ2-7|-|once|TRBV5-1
TGCGCCAGCAGTCTCGGGGGCGAGCAGTACTTC
CASSLGGEQYF
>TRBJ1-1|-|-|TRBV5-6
TGTGCCAGCAGCTTGGGGGCCGACACTGAAGCTTTCTTT
CASSLGADTEAFF
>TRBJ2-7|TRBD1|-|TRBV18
TGTGCCAGCTCACCGGGACCGGGACAGGGGAGCGAGCAGTACTTC
CASSPGPGQGSEQYF
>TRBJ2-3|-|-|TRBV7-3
TGTGCCAGCAGCTTAGAGTCCAGGTTGGATACGCAGTATTTT
CASSLESRLDTQYF
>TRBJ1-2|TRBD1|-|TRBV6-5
TGTGCCAGCAGGACAGGGAACTATGGCTACACCTTC
CASRTGNYGYTF
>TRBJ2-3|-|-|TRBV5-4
TGTGCCAGCAGCTCCCGTCGGAGCACAGATACGCAGTATTTT
CASSSRRSTDTQYF
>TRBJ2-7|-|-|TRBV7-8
TGTGCCAGCAGCCCCCCAGGTTACGAGCAGTACTTC
CASSPPGYEQYF
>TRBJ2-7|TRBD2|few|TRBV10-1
TGCGCCAGCAGCGTGGGCAGCGGGGCCTCCTACGAGCAGTACTTC
CASSVGSGASYEQYF
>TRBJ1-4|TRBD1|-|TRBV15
TGTGCCACCAGCAGAGATCTAGGACAGGGAAATGAAAAACTGTTTTTT
CATSRDLGQGNEKLFF
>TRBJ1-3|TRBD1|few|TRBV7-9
TGTGCCAGCAGCTCCCAAAACATTCAGGGGGCCCCTGGAAACACCATATATTTT
CASSSQNIQGAPGNTIYF
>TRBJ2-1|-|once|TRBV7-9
TGTGCCAGCAGCTTGCAAACCCCCGCGGGTTTCAATGAGCAGTTCTTC
CASSLQTPAGFNEQFF
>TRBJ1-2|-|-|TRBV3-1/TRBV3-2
TGTGCCAGCAGCGGAACAGGGATCAATGGCTACACCTTC
CASSGTGINGYTF
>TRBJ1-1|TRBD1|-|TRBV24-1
TGTGCCATTAGGGGTTCAGGGGGCACTGAAGCTTTCTTT
CAIRGSGGTEAFF
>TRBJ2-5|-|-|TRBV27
TGTGCCAGCAGGAAGGGGGAGGGGGTCCGTGGGGAGACCCAGTACTTC
CASRKGEGVRGETQYF